This TCR beta chain was retrieved from a study of blood T cell repertoires in COVID-19. How the authors handled the data: Quantification of nucleated cells was approximated via reference gene primer amplification. The assay was immunoSEQ multiplex PCR, and TCRdb's table has in-frame clones only and misses some. Clonal size and the V and J genes are those of that table, whereas D and trimming came from the DNA. The sample includes roughly 220,000 clones, about nine tenths of them seen just once. Germline V lookup: CDR1 KGHSH, CDR2 LQKENI. The CDR3 is 18 residues long. Trimming removed 2 bases at V and 5 bases at J, with 22 bases between.

The sequenced sample consisted of PBMCs or T cells enriched from blood (not recorded which). The sequence derives from a woman aged 30 to 39 who had recovered from COVID-19. J is TRBJ2-1 and V is TRBV18, with D possibly being TRBD2 (6 bases). CDR3 region: CASSPSSAGTNTHNEQFF. The DNA of the CDR3 is TGTGCCAGCTCACCATCTTCGGCGGGGACCAACACACACAATGAGCAGTTCTTC.